The source of this T cell receptor (beta chain) is a study of T cell changes during pregnancy in multiple sclerosis. This CDR3 contains 15 residues. The germline gives CDR1 LNHDA, CDR2 SQIVND (reference sequence). V lost 6 bases and J 0 bases, leaving 14 bases between the germline ends. Some clones are missing from TCRdb's copy, which holds only in-frame ones; the method was immunoSEQ multiplex PCR. The sample consists of fewer than 90,000 clones, roughly nine tenths of them appearing once. The chain combines TRBV19 with TRBJ1-2; the D is unclear. The sample here was peripheral blood, taken in the second trimester of pregnancy. This TCR came from a female donor with multiple sclerosis, enrolled in a pregnancy study. The CDR3 sequence: CASSPVELANYGYTF. The DNA of the CDR3 is TGTGCCAGTAGCCCCGTGGAGTTAGCTAACTATGGCTACACCTTC.